These 14 T cell receptor beta chains came from one sample sequenced in a study of T cell changes during pregnancy in multiple sclerosis. The protocol was immunoSEQ multiplex PCR, while the TCRdb copy is restricted to in-frame clones and leaves out a portion. The sample shows around 36,000 clones, roughly 90% of them seen only once. The input for sequencing was CD8+ T cells from peripheral blood mononuclear cells, taken before pregnancy. These receptors were taken from a female donor with multiple sclerosis, enrolled in a pregnancy study.

The chain uses TRBV7-9 and TRBJ2-1; 10 nucleotides agree with TRBD2. CDR1 SEHNR and CDR2 FQNEAQ come from the germline V gene (reference sequence). The CDR3 extends over 16 amino acids. The V gene end was trimmed by 4 bases and the J gene end by 9 bases; junction bases not matched to a gene: 12. The CDR3 here is CASSSQAGGRGSEQFF. CDR3 DNA: TGTGCCAGCAGCTCACAAGCGGGAGGGCGAGGTAGTGAGCAGTTCTTC.

The chain recombines TRBV27 with TRBJ2-1; weak D call: TRBD2 (5 bases). Germline CDR1 MNHEY, CDR2 SMNVEV (reference sequence). This CDR3 has 14 amino acids. Trimming took off 6 bases at V and 5 bases at J, with 14 bases between the two ends. The CDR3 here is CASSPSGIHNEQFF. The CDR3 bases are TGTGCCAGCAGCCCATCGGGGATTCACAATGAGCAGTTCTTC.

The rearrangement uses TRBV30 and TRBJ1-1; TRBD1 aligns across 8 bases. The CDR3 runs 14 residues. V was clipped by 4 bases and J by 5 bases; unmatched bases: 9. CDR1 GTSNPN and CDR2 SVGIG come from the germline V gene (reference sequence). The CDR3 nucleotides are TGTGCCTGGAACCCCTCGACAGGGGCAACTGAAGCTTTCTTT. It translates to CAWNPSTGATEAFF.

V and J are TRBV4-1 and TRBJ1-4; D uncertain. The germline gives CDR1 MGHRA, CDR2 YSYEKL. V gave up 1 base and J gave up 4 bases, with 13 bases separating them. The CDR3 runs 16 residues. In DNA form, the CDR3 reads TGCGCCAGCAGCCAAGTTAGTCGGGTCCTTAATGAAAAACTGTTTTTT. Its protein is CASSQVSRVLNEKLFF.

This chain connects TRBV7-8 to TRBJ1-1; 7 nucleotides agree with TRBD1. Germline CDR1 SGHVS, CDR2 FQNEAQ. V lost 4 bases to trimming and J lost 1 base; unmatched junction nucleotides: 12. The CDR3 length is 17 residues. As DNA, the CDR3 is TGTGCCAGCAGCTCGTTACCTCGACAGGGTGGGAACACTGAAGCTTTCTTT. Its translation is CASSSLPRQGGNTEAFF. The full variable domain, in which reference TRBV7-8 and TRBJ1-1 provide the parts outside the CDR3, is GAGVSQSPRYKVAKRGQDVALRCDPISGHVSLFWYQQALGQGPEFLTYFQNEAQLDKSGLPSDRFFAERPEGSVSTLKIQRTQQEDSAVYLCASSSLPRQGGNTEAFFGQGTRLTVV.

This clone is judged medium-sized (0.01 to 0.1%). CDR3 sequence (DNA): TGTGCCAGCAGCTTCGGACTAGCGGGAGTCTGGGAGCAGTTCTTC. Translated, it gives CASSFGLAGVWEQFF. J is TRBJ2-1 and V is TRBV7-8; TRBD2 aligns across 13 bases. There are 15 residues in the CDR3. Germline CDR1 SGHVS, CDR2 FQNEAQ. V shed 3 bases and J 10 bases; nucleotides not matched to a gene: 6.

This chain joins TRBV28 and TRBJ2-4; TRBD2 aligns across 11 bases. The V segment lost 5 bases and the J segment 2 bases; nucleotides outside the gene matches: 5. CDR1 MDHEN and CDR2 SYDVKM come from the germline V gene. There are 16 residues in the CDR3. In DNA, the CDR3 is TGTGCCAGCAGTCGACTAGCGGGACTCCCCAAAAACATTCAGTACTTC. This codes for CASSRLAGLPKNIQYF. The variable domain in full, with the rest retrieved from reference TRBV28 and TRBJ2-4, is DVKVTQSSRYLVKRTGEKVFLECVQDMDHENMFWYRQDPGLGLRLIYFSYDVKMKEKGDIPEGYSVSREKKERFSLILESASTNQTSMYLCASSRLAGLPKNIQYFGAGTRLSVL.

J is TRBJ2-7 and V is TRBV27; TRBD2 might be the D (6 bases). V lost 5 bases and J lost 0, with 8 bases in between. The germline V gene encodes CDR1 MNHEY and CDR2 SMNVEV (reference sequence). CDR3 length: 13 residues. The CDR3 bases are TGTGCCAGCAGTAGCGGGCGCTCCTACGAGCAGTACTTC. Encoded protein: CASSSGRSYEQYF.

This sequence joins TRBV5-4 and TRBJ2-3; D is undetermined. V dropped 4 bases and J dropped 2 bases, with 8 bases sitting between them. The CDR3 has 13 amino acids. The germline CDR1 and CDR2 sequences are SGHNT and YYREEE (reference sequence). In nucleotides, the CDR3 is TGTGCCAGCAGCCTAGTATTCACAGATACGCAGTATTTT. Translation: CASSLVFTDTQYF.

The rearrangement uses TRBV7-8 and TRBJ1-1; D possibly corresponds to TRBD1 (6 bases). Trimming removed 1 base from V and 3 bases from J, with 12 bases in between. The CDR3 is 15 amino acids. Germline CDR1 reads SGHVS; CDR2 reads FQNEAQ. The CDR3 is CASSLVEGGYTEAFF. For the CDR3, the DNA is TGTGCCAGCAGCTTAGTTGAAGGGGGATACACTGAAGCTTTCTTT. The variable domain in full, with the rest retrieved from reference TRBV7-8 and TRBJ1-1, is GAGVSQSPRYKVAKRGQDVALRCDPISGHVSLFWYQQALGQGPEFLTYFQNEAQLDKSGLPSDRFFAERPEGSVSTLKIQRTQQEDSAVYLCASSLVEGGYTEAFFGQGTRLTVV.

This chain links TRBV19 with TRBJ1-1, with D hard to call. CDR1 is LNHDA and CDR2 is SQIVND in the germline V gene (reference sequence). This CDR3 is 15 amino acids long. Deletions cut 1 base from V and 8 bases from J, with 17 bases between. The CDR3 bases are TGTGCCAGTAGTATAGCTGGTCGGAGAAACGACGAAGCTTTCTTT. Translation: CASSIAGRRNDEAFF.

V usage is TRBV27 and J usage is TRBJ2-3, with TRBD2 identical over 9 bases. Germline CDR1 and CDR2: MNHEY and SMNVEV (reference sequence). V lost 2 bases and J lost 11; bases outside the gene matches: 14. The CDR3 is 16 residues long. The CDR3 is CASSLAASGRYEWQYF. The CDR3 DNA reads as TGTGCCAGCAGTTTAGCCGCGAGCGGGAGGTACGAATGGCAGTATTTT.

The chain recombines TRBV28 with TRBJ1-1; 7 bases match TRBD1. The ends lost 7 bases at V and 2 bases at J; junction bases unmatched: 7. Germline assignment: CDR1 MDHEN and CDR2 SYDVKM. The CDR3 totals 14 residues. In nucleotides, the CDR3 is TGTGCCAGCAAATCCGGGACAGCCAACACTGAAGCTTTCTTT. This sequence encodes CASKSGTANTEAFF. The full variable domain, rest sourced from reference TRBV28 and TRBJ1-1, is DVKVTQSSRYLVKRTGEKVFLECVQDMDHENMFWYRQDPGLGLRLIYFSYDVKMKEKGDIPEGYSVSREKKERFSLILESASTNQTSMYLCASKSGTANTEAFFGQGTRLTVV.

This clone was seen just once. The chain links TRBV2 to TRBJ1-5; 7 bases match TRBD1. The V gene's germline CDR1 is SNHLY and CDR2 FYNNEI. V lost 7 bases, J lost 2 bases, and 5 bases stayed unmatched. CDR3 length: 14 amino acids. The chain's CDR3 is CASTVGQGNQPQHF. The DNA of the CDR3 is TGTGCCAGCACTGTCGGACAGGGCAATCAGCCCCAGCATTTT.